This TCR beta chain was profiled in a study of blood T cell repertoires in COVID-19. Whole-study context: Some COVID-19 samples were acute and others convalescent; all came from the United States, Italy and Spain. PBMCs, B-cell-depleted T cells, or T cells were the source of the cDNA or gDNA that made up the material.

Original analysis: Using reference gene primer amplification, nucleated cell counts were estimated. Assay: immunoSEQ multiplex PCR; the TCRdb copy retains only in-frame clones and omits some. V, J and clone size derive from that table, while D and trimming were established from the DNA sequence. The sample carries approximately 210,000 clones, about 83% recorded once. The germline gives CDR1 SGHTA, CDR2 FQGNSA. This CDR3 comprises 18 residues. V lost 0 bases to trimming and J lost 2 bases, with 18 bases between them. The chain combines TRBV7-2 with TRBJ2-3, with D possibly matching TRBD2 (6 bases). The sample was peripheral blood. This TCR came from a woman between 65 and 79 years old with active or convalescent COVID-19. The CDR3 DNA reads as TGTGCCAGCAGCTTAGCGGGGGAGGTAGGAGCCCTCACAGATACGCAGTATTTT. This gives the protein CASSLAGEVGALTDTQYF. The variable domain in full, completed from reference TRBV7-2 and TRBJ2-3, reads GAGVSQSPSNKVTEKGKDVELRCDPISGHTALYWYRQSLGQGLEFLIYFQGNSAPDKSGLPSDRFSAERTGGSVSTLTIQRTQQEDSAVYLCASSLAGEVGALTDTQYFGPGTRLTVL.